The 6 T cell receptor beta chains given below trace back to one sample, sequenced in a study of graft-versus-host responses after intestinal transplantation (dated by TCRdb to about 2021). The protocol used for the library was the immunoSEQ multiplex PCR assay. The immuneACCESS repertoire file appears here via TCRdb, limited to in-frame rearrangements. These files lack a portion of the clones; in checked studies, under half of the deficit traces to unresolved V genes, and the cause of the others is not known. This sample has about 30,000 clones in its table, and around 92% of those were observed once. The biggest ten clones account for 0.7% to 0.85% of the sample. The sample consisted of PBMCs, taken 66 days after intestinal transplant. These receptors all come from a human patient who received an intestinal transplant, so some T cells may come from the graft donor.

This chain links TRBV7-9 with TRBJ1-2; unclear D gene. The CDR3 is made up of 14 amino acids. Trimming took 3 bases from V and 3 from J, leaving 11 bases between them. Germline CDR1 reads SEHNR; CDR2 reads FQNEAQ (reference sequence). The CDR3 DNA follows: TGTGCCAGCAGCTTCGTCTCGGGAGACTATGGCTACACCTTC. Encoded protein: CASSFVSGDYGYTF. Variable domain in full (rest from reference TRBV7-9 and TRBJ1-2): DTGVSQNPRHKITKRGQNVTFRCDPISEHNRLYWYRQTLGQGPEFLTYFQNEAQLEKSRLLSDRFSAERPKGSFSTLEIQRTEQGDSAMYLCASSFVSGDYGYTFGSGTRLTVV.

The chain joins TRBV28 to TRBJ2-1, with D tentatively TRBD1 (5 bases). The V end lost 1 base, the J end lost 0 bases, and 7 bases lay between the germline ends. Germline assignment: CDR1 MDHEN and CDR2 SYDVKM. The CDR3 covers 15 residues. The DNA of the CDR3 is TGTGCCAGCAGTTTATCAGGGCACTCCTACAATGAGCAGTTCTTC. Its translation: CASSLSGHSYNEQFF. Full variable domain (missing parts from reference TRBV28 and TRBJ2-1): DVKVTQSSRYLVKRTGEKVFLECVQDMDHENMFWYRQDPGLGLRLIYFSYDVKMKEKGDIPEGYSVSREKKERFSLILESASTNQTSMYLCASSLSGHSYNEQFFGPGTRLTVL.

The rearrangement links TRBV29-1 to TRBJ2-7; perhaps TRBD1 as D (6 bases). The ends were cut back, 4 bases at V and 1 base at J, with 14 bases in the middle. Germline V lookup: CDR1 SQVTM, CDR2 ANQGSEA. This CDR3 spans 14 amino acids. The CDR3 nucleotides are TGCAGCGTTGTCTTTCAGGGGATGTCCTACGAGCAGTACTTC. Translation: CSVVFQGMSYEQYF.

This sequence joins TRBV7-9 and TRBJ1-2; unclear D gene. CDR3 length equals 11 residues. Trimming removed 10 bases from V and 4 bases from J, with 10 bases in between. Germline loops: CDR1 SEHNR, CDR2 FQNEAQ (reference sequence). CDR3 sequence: CATITGYGYTF. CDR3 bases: TGTGCCACCATTACGGGCTATGGCTACACCTTC.

In DNA form, the CDR3 reads TGTGCCAGTAGTATATGGGGGACTGGGGCCAACGTCCTGACTTTC. Its translation is CASSIWGTGANVLTF. J is TRBJ2-6 and V is TRBV19, with D perhaps assigned TRBD1 or TRBD2 (5 bases each). V lost 2 bases, J lost 2 bases, and 7 bases lay in between. Germline values: CDR1 LNHDA, CDR2 SQIVND (reference sequence). The CDR3 contains 15 residues.

Here the CDR3 DNA reads TGTGCCAGCAGTGAATTATCGGGACCCCCTGTGAAGTATTTT. Protein: CASSELSGPPVKYF. The chain employs TRBV25-1 and TRBJ2-3; D is tentatively TRBD1 or TRBD2 (5 bases each). CDR1 is MGHDK, CDR2 SYGVNS, per germline. This CDR3 spans 14 amino acids. V was clipped by 1 base and J by 13 bases, with 18 bases between them.